Presented here are 17 T cell receptor beta chains from one specimen sequenced in a study of regulatory T cells in long-lasting Graves disease. Researchers made TCR beta libraries by using iRepertoire HTBI primers and running Arm-PCR on CDR3 regions. TCRdb reprocessed the multiplex PCR reads via MiXCR and lists one record per CDR3 protein. Of about 530,000 distinct CDR3 sequences in the sample, about 16% were seen once. This sample's time point: newly diagnosed GD, antithyroid drugs for less than 3 months. PBMC-extracted RNA yielded the TCR library. This same sample was also taken into another study, of T cells in Graves' hyperthyroidism and ophthalmopathy.

Material: peripheral blood mononuclear cells (PBMCs), obtained at new diagnosis, from a patient treated with antithyroid drugs. The receptor source for this set is a woman aged 35-65 years with Graves disease.

This chain connects TRBV27 to TRBJ1-1; 9 bases match TRBD1. The CDR3 is made up of 13 amino acids. Germline V gene lookup returns CDR1 MNHEY and CDR2 SMNVEV (reference sequence). Germline trimming cut 6 bases from V and 4 bases from J; bases unmatched to any gene: 3. DNA for the CDR3: TGTGCCAGCAGATGGGACAGGGCCACTGAAGCTTTCTTT. Its translation is CASRWDRATEAFF.

Concerning this clonotype itself: At one boundary the junction diverges from the germline segment, which might be a read error. The chain links TRBV5-1 to TRBJ1-1, with TRBD1 identical over 9 bases. This CDR3 spans 14 amino acids. Germline-derived CDR1 and CDR2 are SGHRS and YFSETQ. CDR3 nucleotides: TGCGCCAGCAGTTCAGGACAGGGGAACGCTGAAGCTTTCTTT. It translates to CASSSGQGNAEAFF.

This clonotype was observed many times. V usage is TRBV5-1 and J usage is TRBJ1-1; unclear D gene. The germline CDR1 and CDR2 sequences are SGHRS and YFSETQ. The CDR3 runs to 15 residues. V shed 0 bases and J shed 1 base, with 10 bases lying between them. CDR3 residues: CASSLANTPNTEAFF. For the CDR3, the DNA is TGCGCCAGCAGCTTGGCTAACACACCGAACACTGAAGCTTTCTTT.

This clonotype was counted only a few times. The junction and the germline gene differ at one end; a read error may be behind it. The CDR3 nucleotides are TGTGCCAGCAGTTCCCTTTCTGACAGGAATACCCACCTTAACTGTGGCTACACCTTC. Amino acid sequence: CASSSLSDRNTHLNCGYTF. The J gene is TRBJ1-2, the V gene TRBV28, with D tentatively TRBD1 (6 bases). Looked up from germline, CDR1 is MDHEN and CDR2 is SYDVKM. The CDR3 spans 19 residues.

The V and J genes are TRBV9 and TRBJ1-3, with TRBD1 as a possible D gene (5 bases). Germline CDR1 SGDLS, CDR2 YYNGEE. The V end lost 0 bases, the J end lost 4 bases, and 11 bases lay between the germline ends. The CDR3 loop spans 15 amino acids. The CDR3 loop reads CASSVGQTSGNTIYF. In DNA form, the CDR3 reads TGTGCCAGCAGCGTAGGACAGACCTCGGGAAACACCATATATTTT.

This clonotype was observed many times. The genes are TRBV12-3 or TRBV12-4 and TRBJ1-2; TRBD1 matches at 8 bases. The junction had 4 bases not matched to a gene; V was cut back by 6 bases and J by 1 base. The CDR3 extends over 14 amino acids. CDR3 nucleotides: TGTGCCAGCAGGCCCACAGGGGGTAACTATGGCTACACCTTC. The encoded protein is CASRPTGGNYGYTF.

This clonotype was seen repeatedly, ten times or more. The chain uses TRBV12-3 or TRBV12-4 and TRBJ2-3; possibly TRBD1 or TRBD2 for D (6 bases each). V dropped 10 bases and J dropped 0 bases, with 14 bases sitting between them. The CDR3 has 14 amino acids. CDR3 DNA: TGTGCCACCGCCACAGGGACTAGCACAGATACGCAGTATTTT. As protein: CATATGTSTDTQYF.

This clonotype was observed many times. The chain joins TRBV7-9 to TRBJ2-4; possibly TRBD2 for D (6 bases). Between the trimmed V and J ends, which lost 0 bases and 12 bases, there was a span of 9 bases. The CDR3 consists of 12 residues. Germline values: CDR1 SEHNR, CDR2 FQNEAQ (reference sequence). In DNA, the CDR3 is TGTGCCAGCAGCTTAGCGCGGGACCCTCAGTACTTC. It translates to CASSLARDPQYF.

The rearrangement joins TRBV12-3 or TRBV12-4 to TRBJ1-5; no clear D gene. This CDR3 region has 15 residues. The germline V and J ends were trimmed by 1 base and 3 bases, with 10 bases remaining between them. The CDR3 loop is CASSLEQYYNQPQHF. The CDR3 DNA sequence: TGTGCCAGCAGTTTAGAACAGTATTACAATCAGCCCCAGCATTTT.

The sample holds many counts of this clonotype. The chain carries TRBV28 and TRBJ1-5; TRBD1 aligns across 8 bases. Trimming cost V 2 bases and J 10 bases; bases outside gene matches: 7. There are 14 residues in the CDR3. Germline-derived CDR1 and CDR2 are MDHEN and SYDVKM. The CDR3 DNA follows: TGTGCCAGCAGTTTACAGGGGGCAGTTGATCCCCAGCATTTT. This sequence encodes CASSLQGAVDPQHF.

There are a few counts of this clonotype. The rearrangement uses TRBV19 and TRBJ1-2, with D maybe TRBD1 (6 bases). Deletions cut 10 bases from V and 0 bases from J, with 18 bases between. The CDR3 loop spans 15 amino acids. Germline V gives CDR1 LNHDA, CDR2 SQIVND (reference sequence). The CDR3 protein is CATSLPGGTNYGYTF. CDR3 nucleotides: TGTGCCACCTCCTTACCCGGGGGCACTAACTATGGCTACACCTTC.

A word on this clonotype: A read error is possible here, since a much larger clone lies one base away. The chain joins TRBV30 to TRBJ1-2, with 7 bases matching TRBD1. Germline V lookup: CDR1 GTSNPN, CDR2 SVGIG (reference sequence). The CDR3 loop spans 14 amino acids. The CDR3 protein is CARQGSPGHYGYTF. The CDR3 DNA sequence: TGTGCTCGACAGGGTTCTCCGGGTCACTATGGCTACACCTTC.

This clonotype showed up many times. The CDR3 bases are TGTGCCAGCAGTCAAAAATGGGCCGCAAATAATTCACCCCTCCACTTT. Its protein is CASSQKWAANNSPLHF. The chain couples TRBV2 to TRBJ1-6; D ambiguous. Germline lookup yields CDR1 SNHLY and CDR2 FYNNEI. The ends were cut back, 5 bases at V and 5 bases at J, with 16 bases in the middle. This CDR3 has 16 amino acids. Combining the CDR3 with reference TRBV2 and TRBJ1-6 gives the whole variable domain EPEVTQTPSHQVTQMGQEVILRCVPISNHLYFYWYRQILGQKVEFLVSFYNNEISEKSEIFDDQFSVERPDGSNFTLKIRSTKLEDSAMYFCASSQKWAANNSPLHFGNGTRLTVT.

This clonotype was seen at least ten times. In DNA form, the CDR3 reads TGTGCCAGCAGTATCCTAGCGGGGTGGGAGCAGTACTTC. As protein: CASSILAGWEQYF. The rearrangement uses TRBV12-3 or TRBV12-4 and TRBJ2-7; 9 bases are a match to TRBD2. The V gene end was trimmed by 5 bases and the J gene end by 7 bases; junction bases not matched to a gene: 6. The CDR3 is 13 residues long.

Comments on this clonotype: This may be a read error, as it is one base from a much larger clone. V gene TRBV19 combines with J gene TRBJ1-1; tentatively, D is TRBD1 (5 bases). V dropped 3 bases and J dropped 4 bases, with 12 bases sitting between them. Per the germline V gene, CDR1 is LNHDA and CDR2 is SQIVND (reference sequence). CDR3 size: 14 residues. The CDR3 nucleotides read TGTGCCAGTAGTATGGCAGGGAGGGGCACTGAAGCTTTCTTT. Translated: CASSMAGRGTEAFF.

V and J are TRBV4-1 and TRBJ1-1; a weak D match, TRBD1 (6 bases). The CDR3 runs 17 residues. Trimming stripped 1 base from V and 4 bases from J, with 19 bases between. Per the germline V gene, CDR1 is MGHRA and CDR2 is YSYEKL. Here the CDR3 DNA reads TGCGCCAGCAGCCAAGTCTTGGGCAGGGGCCTGGGCACTGAAGCTTTCTTT. Amino acids: CASSQVLGRGLGTEAFF.

This clonotype was seen only a few times. The rearrangement links TRBV29-1 to TRBJ2-5; tentative D call: TRBD2 (5 bases). V dropped 8 bases and J dropped 4 bases, with 17 bases sitting between them. The CDR3 totals 13 residues. From germline, CDR1 is SQVTM and CDR2 ANQGSEA. CDR3 in DNA: TGCAGCTGCGGACCCCCCGGAGGAGAGACCCAGTACTTC. It is translated as CSCGPPGGETQYF.